Reported below is one T cell receptor beta chain. These data are taken from a study of prognosis after radiotherapy for stage I lung cancer. Germline V CDR1 and CDR2: MNHEY, SMNVEV (reference sequence). The trim removed 0 bases at V and 4 bases at J, leaving 6 bases unmatched. The CDR3 consists of 15 residues. Two rounds of multiplex PCR amplified TCR beta CDR3 from genomic DNA. Gene-specific TRBV and TRBJ primers were used in PCR round one. Universal primers went into the second round of PCR. TCRdb recomputed calls from the multiplex PCR reads with MiXCR, one row per CDR3 protein. The repertoire holds around 20,000 distinct CDR3 sequences, with around 50% as singletons. Uniform node negativity on CT and PET/CT characterised the cohort, and no patient had undergone prior chemotherapy or radiotherapy or presented other malignancies.

The sequence came from a donor over 45 with non-small cell lung cancer. The starting material was PBMCs, obtained before or after stereotactic body radiation therapy (not recorded which). V gene TRBV27 combines with J gene TRBJ2-7; 7 bases are a match to TRBD1. CDR3 in amino acids: CASSLSIGGGYEQYF. CDR3 DNA: TGTGCCAGCAGTTTATCGATAGGGGGCGGGTACGAGCAGTACTTC.